This T cell receptor (beta chain) emerged from a study of T cell clonotyping in hematopoietic cell transplantation. Clones were sequenced by immunoSEQ multiplex PCR, and TCRdb holds only the in-frame ones, with some missing. The sample includes 16,000 or so clones, approximately 60% of them seen just once. The CDR3 runs to 14 residues. Trimming removed 0 bases from V and 1 base from J, with 4 bases in between. Germline CDR1 is WSHSY and CDR2 is SAAADI. This TCR derives from a male patient in his fifties who had an allogeneic stem cell transplant from an unrelated donor, so T cells may come from the graft donor. Some clones in this sample may be carry-over from other donors' samples. This chain links TRBV10-2 with TRBJ1-5; D not certain. The sample consisted of PBMCs, taken 30 days after allogeneic stem cell transplant. The CDR3 sequence: CASSESSSNQPQHF. The CDR3 DNA follows: TGCGCCAGCAGTGAGTCGAGCAGCAATCAGCCCCAGCATTTT.